The rows below give T cell receptor beta chains drawn from one sample of a study of CD8 T cells in Susac syndrome. TCRdb reanalysed the immunoSEQ multiplex PCR reads using MiXCR and keeps one entry per CDR3 protein. The repertoire holds under 200,000 distinct CDR3 sequences, with roughly 92% as singletons. The sample comprised CD4+ T cells from PBMCs. These receptors all come from a human donor in good health. The CDR3 runs from the conserved cysteine through the conserved F or W. Rows may omit the clone size; those that give it use once, few, many or a size class.

clone_size v_call cdr3_aa
once TRBV11-2 CASSKAETQYF
- TRBV7-2 CASSLGGVVEAFF
- TRBV3-1 CASSQDPAGAIYGYTF
- TRBV2 CASSPRTGGAYGYTF
- TRBV9 CASSLRLAGGRDEQFF
- TRBV7-3 CASSLSHTYGYTF
- TRBV11-1 CASSPRRTGANVLTF
- TRBV7-2 CASSLVLGQGVAFF
- TRBV5-1 CASSFFRTGVSTEAFF
- TRBV5-8 CASSRTARGTQYF
once TRBV7-9 CASGTGDYGYTF
once TRBV2 CASSENSGVQETQYF
- TRBV7-9 CASSLGRQGGQPQHF
- TRBV2 CASSRGGTGANVLTF
- TRBV18 CASSLQGEGAEAFF
- TRBV4-2 CASSQDPTPGGELFF
- TRBV7-8 CASSLAMDRGGEDTQYF
- TRBV28 CASSPGQGDNTGELFF
once TRBV29-1 CSVEDHTGYEQYF
- TRBV5-1 CASSLVEGKAFF
- TRBV6-5 CASRTGGGSLGYTF
- TRBV29-1 CSVDFGLSEEQYF
- TRBV28 CASSSTTGQGAPNYGYTF
- TRBV3-2 CASSQKEFF
- TRBV11-2 CASSLTGHPADTQYF
- TRBV30 CAWSDFVSYEQYF
- TRBV2 CASSAIPGPAEAFF
- TRBV20-1 CSATVGPKETQYF
- TRBV4-1 CASSQVSGTGRTNEKLFF
- TRBV20-1 CSARPGQGTYNSPLHF
- TRBV30 CAWAPTVSGNTIYF
- TRBV28 CASSRQTAPTNEKLFF
- TRBV12-3/TRBV12-4 CASSRPTGSYNSPLHF
- TRBV3-1 CASSQGTSGGRKETQYF
- TRBV12-5 CASGFGGSNYGYTF
- TRBV6-5 CASSPSRANAFF
once TRBV28 CASRGDRIYGYTF
- TRBV25-1 CASSVTTAGSSYNEQFF
- TRBV6-2/TRBV6-3 CASSAAGGYTF
- TRBV29-1 CSVGGGPQDTQYF
- TRBV30 CAWSLGTGGYTF
- TRBV6-2/TRBV6-3 CASSFAGQGSYNEQFF
- TRBV29-1 CSVKQGAGEKLFF
- TRBV6-1 CASTPTGGKGMYGYTF
- TRBV3-1 CASSQDRKGEQFF